This T cell receptor (beta chain) was profiled in a study of shared clonotypes between healthy human individuals. Study-wide findings and caveats: Shared clonotypes: roughly 5% naive CD4, about 4% naive CD8, roughly 2.4% memory CD4, about 0.4% memory CD8.

Concerning this clone itself: Antigen unknown.

Cells designated naive CD8 were CD45RO-negative and were positively selected for CCR7, with terminally differentiated effector memory CD45RA+ cells excluded. Assay used: immunoSEQ multiplex PCR; TCRdb lists only in-frame clones, some missing. The table records about 820,000 clones, 80% to 95% of them present only once. This receptor was obtained from a man younger than 40 in good health. The sequencing input was naive CD8+ T cells sorted from blood.

This chain's CDR3 is CASSRDRVIFGELFF. The CDR3 DNA sequence: TGTGCCAGCAGCCGGGACAGGGTAATCTTCGGGGAGCTGTTTTTT. The chain is built from TRBV5-6 and TRBJ2-2; TRBD1 matches at 9 bases. Unmatched junction bases numbered 8, after V lost 4 bases and J lost 7 bases. CDR1 is SGHDT, CDR2 YYEEEE, per germline. This CDR3 comprises 15 residues. Full variable domain (outside the CDR3, taken from reference TRBV5-6 and TRBJ2-2): DAGVTQSPTHLIKTRGQQVTLRCSPKSGHDTVSWYQQALGQGPQFIFQYYEEEERQRGNFPDRFSGHQFPNYSSELNVNALLLGDSALYLCASSRDRVIFGELFFGEGSRLTVL.